This T cell receptor beta chain was obtained from a study of cytomegalovirus exposure and HLA in healthy donors. Across the study: Earlier, 150 million to 200 million T cells were analyzed, and fewer than 120 million unique TCR beta sequences were found among them.

Donors likely had unrecorded immune exposures despite being nominally healthy when sampled. The PCR made use of 60 Vbeta and 13 Jbeta primers. The data were produced by immunoSEQ multiplex PCR, yet TCRdb's version contains in-frame clones alone and is incomplete. The sample lists around 130,000 clones, around four fifths seen once, with over 1% in the top ten. The length of the CDR3 is 13 residues. V lost 5 bases, J lost 4 bases, and 2 bases stayed unmatched. Germline V CDR1 and CDR2: MNHEY, SVGAGI. The chain couples TRBV6-5 to TRBJ1-5, with 7 nucleotides matching TRBD1. Sample: PBMCs. This clonotype originated in a boy between 10 and 17 years old in good health and CMV-seronegative. The CDR3 coding sequence is TGTGCCAGCAGTGGGACAGAGAATCAGCCCCAGCATTTT. It codes for CASSGTENQPQHF.